This TCR beta chain was retrieved from a study of PD-L1 blockade in urothelial cancer. Assay used: immunoSEQ multiplex PCR; TCRdb lists only in-frame clones, some missing. The sample gives tens of thousands of clones, about 84% of which show up once; about 16% is in the top ten. Indicated time point: pretreatment peripheral blood. This clonotype originated in a man in his sixties with urothelial cancer. Specimen: PBMCs, collected around atezolizumab (anti-PD-L1) treatment.

The CDR3 sequence is CASSTGGYTF. The CDR3 DNA reads as TGTGCCAGTAGTACAGGCGGCTACACCTTC. The chain uses TRBV19 and TRBJ1-2; the D is unclear. The germline gives CDR1 LNHDA, CDR2 SQIVND (reference sequence). The CDR3 spans 10 residues. The ends were cut back, 4 bases at V and 8 bases at J, with 5 bases in the middle.